This T cell receptor (beta chain) was documented in a study of STAT5B mutations in CD4+ large granular lymphocyte leukemia. Findings of the study overall: 8/27 top patient clones versus 2/35 control clones were TRBV06-family.

The repertoire was sequenced with immunoSEQ multiplex PCR; TCRdb's copy has only in-frame clones and lacks some. The table has about 31,000 clones, around 72% seen once. Germline-derived CDR1 and CDR2 are MNHNY and SVGAGI (reference sequence). This CDR3 is built from 16 residues. V shed 8 bases and J 0 bases; nucleotides not matched to a gene: 9. As for this clone: Its antigen is undetermined.

The sample was CD4+ T cells from blood buffy coats. This chain links TRBV6-6 with TRBJ1-3, with TRBD1 matching over 8 bases. The source of this sequence is a human donor in good health. CDR3 sequence: CASGRTGSRSGNTIYF. CDR3 bases: TGTGCCAGCGGACGGACAGGGTCCCGCTCTGGAAACACCATATATTTT.